This T cell receptor beta chain was identified in a study of T cell repertoires in cytomegalovirus infection. Study in general: Matching HLA type and CMV infection were both indicated by public TCR beta signatures. Study observations and caveats: Predominance within the ex vivo response was attributable to HLA-C-restricted CMV-specific TCR beta clonotypes.

TCRdb processed the reads anew with MiXCR; each CDR3 protein has one entry. In the table there are about 740,000 distinct CDR3 sequences, about a third of which are singletons. A single count supports this clonotype. Its antigen remains unknown. The receptor was isolated from a human donor in good health (CMV status not recorded). Some clones in this sample may be carry-over from other donors' samples. Sequencing was done on a sample of PBMCs.

In nucleotides, the CDR3 is TGTGCCAGCAGCTTGGATGGGTTTGAGCAGTTCTTC. It translates to CASSLDGFEQFF. The chain employs TRBV5-4 and TRBJ2-1; no firm D call. The germline V gene has CDR1 SGHNT and CDR2 YYREEE (reference sequence). This CDR3 contains 12 residues. V was trimmed by 0 bases and J by 9 bases, leaving 7 bases between them.